The rows below give T cell receptor beta chains drawn from one sample of a study of blood T cells in healthy people across ages. TCRdb re-derived calls from the 5' RACE reads in MiXCR, one entry per CDR3 protein. Of approximately 810,000 distinct CDR3 sequences in the sample, 35% to 40% are singletons; the top ten hold around 13%. Specimen: blood. These receptors were collected from a man aged 18 to 29 in good health. CDR3s include the opening cysteine and the closing phenylalanine or tryptophan. Fields, in order: V gene, clone size, D gene, J gene, CDR3 DNA, CDR3 protein. D genes are given only for firm matches. Only some rows state a clone size, as once, few, many or a class for expanded clones.

V: TRBV7-2
size: few
D: .
J: TRBJ1-2
DNA: TGTGCCAGCAGCTTAGCAAATAGGGGCGTCCCTTATGGCTACACCTTC
CDR3: CASSLANRGVPYGYTF

V: TRBV7-9
size: few
D: .
J: TRBJ2-7
DNA: TGTGCCAGCAGCTTAGCTGAGGGGGTCTACAATGAGCAGTACTTC
CDR3: CASSLAEGVYNEQYF

V: TRBV18
size: .
D: TRBD1
J: TRBJ2-7
DNA: TGTGCCAGCTCACCGACAGGGTACCGCTACGAGCAGTACTTC
CDR3: CASSPTGYRYEQYF

V: TRBV21-1
size: few
D: .
J: TRBJ1-2
DNA: TGTGCCAGCAGCAAAGAGGGGGACAGGGGATCTGGCTACACCTTC
CDR3: CASSKEGDRGSGYTF

V: TRBV20-1
size: .
D: .
J: TRBJ1-2
DNA: TGCAGTGCTAGAGTCATCAATCACGGCTACACCTTC
CDR3: CSARVINHGYTF

V: TRBV29-1
size: many
D: .
J: TRBJ2-5
DNA: TGCAGCGTTGTTTTTATCGCAGGCCAAGAGACCCAGTACTTC
CDR3: CSVVFIAGQETQYF

V: TRBV11-2
size: few
D: .
J: TRBJ2-5
DNA: TGTGCCAGCAGAGTAGGGCGAAGTACCTCCCAAGAGACCCAGTACTTC
CDR3: CASRVGRSTSQETQYF

V: TRBV20-1
size: many
D: .
J: TRBJ2-3
DNA: TGCAGTGCTCCAGTTCAGGGTTTTGTAGGAGATACGCAGTATTTT
CDR3: CSAPVQGFVGDTQYF

V: TRBV20-1
size: .
D: TRBD1
J: TRBJ1-1
DNA: TGCAGTGCTAGGAGGACAGGGACGGGCACTGAAGCTTTCTTT
CDR3: CSARRTGTGTEAFF

V: TRBV20-1
size: .
D: TRBD2
J: TRBJ2-5
DNA: TGCAGTCTGGGCGGGGGAGCCTACCGGGGAAAGACCCAGTACTTC
CDR3: CSLGGGAYRGKTQYF

V: TRBV16
size: many
D: TRBD1
J: TRBJ1-5
DNA: TGTGCCAGCAGCCAATCTGAGAGTTGGGACAGGGGGACTCAGCCCCAGCATTTT
CDR3: CASSQSESWDRGTQPQHF

V: TRBV12-3/TRBV12-4
size: many
D: .
J: TRBJ2-1
DNA: TGTGCCAGCAGCCCGGGACTTACGGCCTACAATGAGCAGTTCTTC
CDR3: CASSPGLTAYNEQFF

V: TRBV4-2
size: .
D: .
J: TRBJ1-2
DNA: TGTGCCAGCAGCCAAGTACTGGGCCCCCTGGGCTACACCTTC
CDR3: CASSQVLGPLGYTF

V: TRBV24-1
size: .
D: TRBD1
J: TRBJ2-7
DNA: TGTGCCACCAGCTCGGGACAGGGAGATTCCTACAATGAGCAGTACTTC
CDR3: CATSSGQGDSYNEQYF

V: TRBV7-2
size: .
D: .
J: TRBJ1-4
DNA: TGTGCCAGCAGCTTAGCAGTTTATAATGAAAAACTGTTTTTT
CDR3: CASSLAVYNEKLFF